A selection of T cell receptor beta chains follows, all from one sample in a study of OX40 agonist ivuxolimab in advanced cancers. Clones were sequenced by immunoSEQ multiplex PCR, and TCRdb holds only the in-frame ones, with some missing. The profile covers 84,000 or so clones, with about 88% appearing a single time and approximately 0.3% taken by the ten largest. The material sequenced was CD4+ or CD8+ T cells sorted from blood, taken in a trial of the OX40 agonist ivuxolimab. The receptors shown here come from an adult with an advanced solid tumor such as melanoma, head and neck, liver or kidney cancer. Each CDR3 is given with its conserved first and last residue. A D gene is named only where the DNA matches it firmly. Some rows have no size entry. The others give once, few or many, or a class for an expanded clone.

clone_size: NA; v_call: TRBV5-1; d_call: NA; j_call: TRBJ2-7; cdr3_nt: TGCGCCAGCAGCTTGGGTTGGGCAGGGGAGTCCTACGAGCAGTACTTC; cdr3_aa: CASSLGWAGESYEQYF
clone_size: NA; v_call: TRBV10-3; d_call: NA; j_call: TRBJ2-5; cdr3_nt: TGTGCCATCAGTGATCAAGAGACCCAGTACTTC; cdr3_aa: CAISDQETQYF
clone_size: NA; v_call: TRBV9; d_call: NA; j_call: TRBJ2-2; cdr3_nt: TGTGCCAGCACTCCGATACCGAACACCGGGGAGCTGTTTTTT; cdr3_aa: CASTPIPNTGELFF
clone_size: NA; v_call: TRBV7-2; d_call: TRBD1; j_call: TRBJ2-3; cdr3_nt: TGTGCCAGCAGCTTAGACAGGGGTGCTAGCACAGATACGCAGTATTTT; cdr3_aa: CASSLDRGASTDTQYF
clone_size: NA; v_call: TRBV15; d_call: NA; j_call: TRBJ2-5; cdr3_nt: TGTGCCACCAGCAGAGAACTCCAAGAGACCCAGTACTTC; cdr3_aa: CATSRELQETQYF
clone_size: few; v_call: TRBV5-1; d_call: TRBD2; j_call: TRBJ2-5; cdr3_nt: TGCGCCAGCAGCTTTGGGGCCCCTAGCGGGGGGACACCTTTAGTGAGAGAGACCCAGTACTTC; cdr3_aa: CASSFGAPSGGTPLVRETQYF
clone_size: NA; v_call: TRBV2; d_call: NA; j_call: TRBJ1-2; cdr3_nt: TGTGCCAGCAGCCCGAGGGGGGGCACCTATGGCTACACCTTC; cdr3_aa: CASSPRGGTYGYTF
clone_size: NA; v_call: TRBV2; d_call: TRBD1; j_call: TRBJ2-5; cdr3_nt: TGTGCCAGCGGGGACAGCCAAGAGACCCAGTACTTC; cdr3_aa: CASGDSQETQYF
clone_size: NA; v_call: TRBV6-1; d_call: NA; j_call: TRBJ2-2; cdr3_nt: TGTGCCAGCAGTGAATTGGGGAACACCGGGGAGCTGTTTTTT; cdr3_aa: CASSELGNTGELFF
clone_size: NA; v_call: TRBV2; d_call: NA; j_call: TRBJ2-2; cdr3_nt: TGTGCCAGCAGGTCCCAGGGCAACACCGGGGAGCTGTTTTTT; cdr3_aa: CASRSQGNTGELFF
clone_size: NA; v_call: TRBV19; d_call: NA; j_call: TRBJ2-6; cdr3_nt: TGTGCCAGCTTTGATAGCTCTGGGACCAACGTCCTGACTTTC; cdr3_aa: CASFDSSGTNVLTF
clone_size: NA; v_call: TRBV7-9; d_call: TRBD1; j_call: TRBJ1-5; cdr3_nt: TGTGCCAGCAGCCCTTCCAGACAGGGAATAAATCAGCCCCAGCATTTT; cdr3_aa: CASSPSRQGINQPQHF
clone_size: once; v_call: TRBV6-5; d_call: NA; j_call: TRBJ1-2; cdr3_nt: TGTGCCAGCACTAGGGGGGCGAACTATGGCTACACCTTC; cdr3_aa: CASTRGANYGYTF
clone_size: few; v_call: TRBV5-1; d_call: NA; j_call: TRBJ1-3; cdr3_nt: TGCGCCAGCAGCTTTGTCCAAGGGGGAGCGGGAAACACCATATATTTT; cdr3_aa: CASSFVQGGAGNTIYF
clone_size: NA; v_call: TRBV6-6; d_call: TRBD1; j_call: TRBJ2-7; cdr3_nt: TGTGCCAGCAGTTACGGGACAGGGAGCAACGAGCAGTACTTC; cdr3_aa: CASSYGTGSNEQYF
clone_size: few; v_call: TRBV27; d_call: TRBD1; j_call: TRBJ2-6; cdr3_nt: TGTGCCAGCAGTTTAAAAGGACAGGGAATGGCTGGGGCCAACGTCCTGACTTTC; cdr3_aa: CASSLKGQGMAGANVLTF
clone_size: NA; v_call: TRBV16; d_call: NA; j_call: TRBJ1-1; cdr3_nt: TGTGCCAGCAGCCGATTCACAGGAGGCACTGAAGCTTTCTTT; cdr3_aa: CASSRFTGGTEAFF
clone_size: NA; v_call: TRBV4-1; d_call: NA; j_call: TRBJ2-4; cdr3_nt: TGCGCCAGCAGGTCGGGCAGGGGCAAAAACATTCAGTACTTC; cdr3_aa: CASRSGRGKNIQYF
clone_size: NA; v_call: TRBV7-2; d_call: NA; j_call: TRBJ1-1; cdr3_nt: TGTGCCAGCAGCCTCCCGGAAATGAACACTGAAGCTTTCTTT; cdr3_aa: CASSLPEMNTEAFF
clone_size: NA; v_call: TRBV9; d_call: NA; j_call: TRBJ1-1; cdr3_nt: TGTGCCAGCAGGAAAGGACGACCCTACACTGAAGCTTTCTTT; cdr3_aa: CASRKGRPYTEAFF
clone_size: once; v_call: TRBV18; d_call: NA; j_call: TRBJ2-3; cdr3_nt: TGTGCCAGCTCACCCAGTGCAGCTCCAGATACGCAGTATTTT; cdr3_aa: CASSPSAAPDTQYF
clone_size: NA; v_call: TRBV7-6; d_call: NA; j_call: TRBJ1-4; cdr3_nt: TGTGCCAGCAGCTTAAGCGGGAGAGGGAGTCGAACTAATGAAAAACTGTTTTTT; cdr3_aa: CASSLSGRGSRTNEKLFF
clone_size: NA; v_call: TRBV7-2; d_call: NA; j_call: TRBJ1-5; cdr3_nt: TGTGCCAGCAGCCCGCGAACGAATCAGCCCCAGCATTTT; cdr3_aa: CASSPRTNQPQHF
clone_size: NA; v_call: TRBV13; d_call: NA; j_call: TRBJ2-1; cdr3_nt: TGTGCCAGCAGCCTCCGGACGGTAAACTCCTACAATGAGCAGTTCTTC; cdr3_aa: CASSLRTVNSYNEQFF
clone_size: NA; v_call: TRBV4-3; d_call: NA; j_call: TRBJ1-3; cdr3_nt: TGCGCCAGCAGCCAAGCACAGGGCGAAAGGAGAAACACCATATATTTT; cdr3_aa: CASSQAQGERRNTIYF
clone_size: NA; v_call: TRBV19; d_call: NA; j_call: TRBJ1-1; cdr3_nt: TGTGCCAGTAGTACCTCACGACCGGGACGCCTTTCGGGGAACACTGAAGCTTTCTTT; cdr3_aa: CASSTSRPGRLSGNTEAFF
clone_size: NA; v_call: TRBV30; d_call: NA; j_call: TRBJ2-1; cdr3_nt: TGTGCCTGGAGTGTATACGAAGGGGTCATTACAGGGTACAATGAGCAGTTCTTC; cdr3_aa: CAWSVYEGVITGYNEQFF
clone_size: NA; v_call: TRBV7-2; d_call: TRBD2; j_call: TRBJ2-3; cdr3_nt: TGTGCCAGCAGCCCCACTAGCGGACACGCAGATACGCAGTATTTT; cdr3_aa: CASSPTSGHADTQYF
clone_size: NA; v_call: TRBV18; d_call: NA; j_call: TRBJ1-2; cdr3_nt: TGTGCCAGCTCACCATCCGAGGGAATCTATGGCTACACCTTC; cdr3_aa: CASSPSEGIYGYTF
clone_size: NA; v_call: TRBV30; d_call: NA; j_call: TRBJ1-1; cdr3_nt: TGTGCCTGGAATAAGAGGACAGTGAACACTGAAGCTTTCTTT; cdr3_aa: CAWNKRTVNTEAFF
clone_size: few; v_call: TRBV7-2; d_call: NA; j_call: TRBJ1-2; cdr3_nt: TGTGCCAGCAGCTTAGCGCTCGTCGGGGGGCAGGGAGGCTACACCTTC; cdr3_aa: CASSLALVGGQGGYTF
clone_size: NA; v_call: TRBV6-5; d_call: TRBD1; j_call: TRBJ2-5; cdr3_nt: TGTGCCAGCAGCCAGATCAGGGGGTCCCAAGAGACCCAGTACTTC; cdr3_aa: CASSQIRGSQETQYF
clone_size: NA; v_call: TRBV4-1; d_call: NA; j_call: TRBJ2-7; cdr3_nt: TGCGCCAGCAGCCAAGCGGCTTCCTACGAGCAGTACTTC; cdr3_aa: CASSQAASYEQYF
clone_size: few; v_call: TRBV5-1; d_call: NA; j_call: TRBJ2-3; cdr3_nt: TGCGCCAGCAGCCCGGAGGCGGTTAGCACAGATACGCAGTATTTT; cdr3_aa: CASSPEAVSTDTQYF
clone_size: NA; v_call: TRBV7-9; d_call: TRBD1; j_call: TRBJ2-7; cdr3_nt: TGTGCCAGCAGCTGGGACAGAAACTACGAGCAGTACTTC; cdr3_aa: CASSWDRNYEQYF
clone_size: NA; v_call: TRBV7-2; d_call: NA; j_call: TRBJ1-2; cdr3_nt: TGTGCCAGCAGTGGGTCGGGGCGTCGTGGCTACACCTTC; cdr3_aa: CASSGSGRRGYTF
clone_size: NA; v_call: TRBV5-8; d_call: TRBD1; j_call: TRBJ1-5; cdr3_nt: TGTGCCAGCAGCTTGGCCGGAGGAGGCAGGGGGGACGCCCAGCATTTT; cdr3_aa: CASSLAGGGRGDAQHF
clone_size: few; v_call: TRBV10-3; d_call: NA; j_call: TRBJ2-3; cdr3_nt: TGTGCCACCTGGGGACTCTTCACTGCAGATACGCAGTATTTT; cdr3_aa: CATWGLFTADTQYF
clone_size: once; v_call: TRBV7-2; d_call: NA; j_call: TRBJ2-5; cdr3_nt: TGTGCCAGCAGCGCCAGTAACCAAGAGACCCAGTACTTC; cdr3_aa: CASSASNQETQYF
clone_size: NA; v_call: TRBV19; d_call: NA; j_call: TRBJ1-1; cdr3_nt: TGTGCCAGTATCGGAGGGCTGAACACTGAAGCTTTCTTT; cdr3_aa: CASIGGLNTEAFF
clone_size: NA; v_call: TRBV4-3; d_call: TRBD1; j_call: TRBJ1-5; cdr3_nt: TGCGCCAGCAGCCAAGACCCGGGACAGATCAATCAGCCCCAGCATTTT; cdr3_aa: CASSQDPGQINQPQHF
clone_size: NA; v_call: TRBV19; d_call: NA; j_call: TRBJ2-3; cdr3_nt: TGTGCCAGTAGTATAGGAGGGTCCAGTTCGCGTGATACGCAGTATTTT; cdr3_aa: CASSIGGSSSRDTQYF
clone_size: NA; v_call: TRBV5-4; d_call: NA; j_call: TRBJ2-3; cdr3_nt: TGTGCCAGCCGCCTTGGGGGGGGCGCCGAAGATACGCAGTATTTT; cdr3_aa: CASRLGGGAEDTQYF
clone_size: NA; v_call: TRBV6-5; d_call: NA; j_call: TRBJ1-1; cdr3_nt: TGTGCCAGCACCGCAGGGGTTCGCACTGAAGCTTTCTTT; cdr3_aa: CASTAGVRTEAFF
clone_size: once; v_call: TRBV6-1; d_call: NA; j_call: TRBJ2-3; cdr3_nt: TGTGCCAGCAGTCCCTCGGGGGCTAGCACAAAGCAGTATTTT; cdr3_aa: CASSPSGASTKQYF
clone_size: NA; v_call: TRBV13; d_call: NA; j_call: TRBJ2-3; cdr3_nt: TGTGCCAGCAGCTTAGCAATCGAGGCGACAGATACGCAGTATTTT; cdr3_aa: CASSLAIEATDTQYF
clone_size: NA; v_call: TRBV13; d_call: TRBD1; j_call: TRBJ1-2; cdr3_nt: TGTGCCAGCAGCTGGGTGGACAGGGGCGAACTTTATGGCTACACCTTC; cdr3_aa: CASSWVDRGELYGYTF
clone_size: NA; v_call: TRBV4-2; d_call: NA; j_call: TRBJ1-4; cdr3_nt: TGTGCCAGCAGCCAAATAACAGGGCCGGCGGATACTAATGAAAAACTGTTTTTT; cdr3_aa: CASSQITGPADTNEKLFF
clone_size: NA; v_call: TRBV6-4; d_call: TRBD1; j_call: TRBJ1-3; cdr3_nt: TGTGCCAGCAGTGACTCAGGGGGCGCGAGGAAGGCTGGAAACACCATATATTTT; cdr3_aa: CASSDSGGARKAGNTIYF
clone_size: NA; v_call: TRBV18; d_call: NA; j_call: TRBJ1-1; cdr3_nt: TGTGCCAGCTCACCATGGCGGGACATGAACACTGAAGCTTTCTTT; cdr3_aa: CASSPWRDMNTEAFF
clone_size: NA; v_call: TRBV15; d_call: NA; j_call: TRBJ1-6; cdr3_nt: TGTGCCACCAGCAGAGAGGCCGGGGGAATAGGTTCACCCCTCCACTTT; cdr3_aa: CATSREAGGIGSPLHF
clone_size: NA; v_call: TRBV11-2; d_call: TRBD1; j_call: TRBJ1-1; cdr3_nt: TGTGCCAGCAGCTTAGGTGCAGGGGACAGGTGGGGCACTGAAGCTTTCTTT; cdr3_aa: CASSLGAGDRWGTEAFF
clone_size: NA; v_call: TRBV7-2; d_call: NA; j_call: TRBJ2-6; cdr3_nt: TGTGCCAGCAGCTTAGTAGGAAGGCTGGGGGCCAACGTCCTGACTTTC; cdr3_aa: CASSLVGRLGANVLTF
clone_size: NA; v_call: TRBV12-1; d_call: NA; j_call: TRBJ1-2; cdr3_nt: TGTGCCACCAGTGGTGGACAGGTTAACTATGGCTACACCTTC; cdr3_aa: CATSGGQVNYGYTF
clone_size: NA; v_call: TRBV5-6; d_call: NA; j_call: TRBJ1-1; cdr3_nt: TGTGCCAGCAGCTTGCCTGATGGGTGGGGGGGGAGCACTGAAGCTTTCTTT; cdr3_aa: CASSLPDGWGGSTEAFF
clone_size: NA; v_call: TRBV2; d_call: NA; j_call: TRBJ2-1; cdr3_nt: TGTGCCACATCAGCCTGGGGCAGCCTCAATGAGCAGTTCTTC; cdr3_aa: CATSAWGSLNEQFF
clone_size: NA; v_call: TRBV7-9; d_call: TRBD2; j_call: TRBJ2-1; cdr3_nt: TGTGCCAGCAGCTCAGCGGGGGGGCCCGCCGATGAGCAGTTCTTC; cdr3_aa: CASSSAGGPADEQFF
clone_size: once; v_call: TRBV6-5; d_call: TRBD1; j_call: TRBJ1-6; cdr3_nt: TGTGCCAGCAGGGATACAGGGGTCTATAATTCACCCCTCCACTTT; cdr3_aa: CASRDTGVYNSPLHF
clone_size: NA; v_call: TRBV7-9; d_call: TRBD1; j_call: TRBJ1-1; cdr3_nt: TGTGCCAGCAGCCCTAACAGGGGGCCGACGACTGAAGCTTTCTTT; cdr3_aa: CASSPNRGPTTEAFF